One T cell receptor beta chain is described in this entry. Its target is not known. Once extracted for a subset, genomic DNA was divided evenly among several immunoSEQ plates. The method was immunoSEQ multiplex PCR; TCRdb's version includes in-frame clones alone and lacks a portion of them. This repertoire shows 2 million to 2.5 million clones, approximately 94% found once; its top ten account for 0.85% to 1.2%. This specimen belongs to a study of shared clonotypes between healthy human individuals. CDR1 and CDR2 from the germline V gene are SQVTM and ANQGSEA. This CDR3 region has 12 residues. V was pared by 3 bases and J by 2 bases, with 7 bases between. Terminally differentiated effector memory CD45RA+ cells were excluded from the naive CD8 cells, which were CD45RO-negative and positively selected for CCR7. Caucasian adults living in Nashville, Tennessee, provided all samples. Study outcomes and limitations: Incomplete sequencing of sorted subsets was indicated by rarefaction despite large depth. Larger richness was generally estimated for naive than memory subsets.

Sequences were obtained from naive CD8+ T cells sorted from blood. This clonotype was sampled from a young man in good health. The chain joins TRBV29-1 to TRBJ2-5, with D unclear. CDR3 protein: CSVDDLQETQYF. Written as DNA, the CDR3 is TGCAGCGTTGATGACCTTCAAGAGACCCAGTACTTC.